Each of the 19 T cell receptor beta chains below was sequenced from the same sample in a study of molecular identifiers for immune sequencing clone quantification. From the PCR reads, TCRdb called clonotypes with MiXCR, one entry per CDR3 protein. The sample yields about 320,000 distinct CDR3 sequences, roughly a quarter seen once. Sequencing was performed on naive CD8+ T cells from blood, with Jurkat cell RNA spiked in. Regarding subset: FACS-sorted CD8+CD4-CCR7+CD45RA+ naive T cells. Receptor source: a human donor in good health. Some libraries in this study had Jurkat cell RNA spiked in.

This clonotype was counted only a few times. The V gene is TRBV14, the J gene TRBJ2-1; TRBD2 agrees at 7 bases. This CDR3 has 14 amino acids. Trimming at V came to 0 bases and at J to 15 bases, leaving 11 bases not matched to a gene. Germline V lookup: CDR1 SGHDN, CDR2 FVKESK. The CDR3 DNA sequence: TGTGCCAGCAGCCAAGATCTGAGCGGGGAAGGTTGGTTCTTC. Its translation: CASSQDLSGEGWFF.

This chain links TRBV10-3 with TRBJ2-7; the match to TRBD1 covers 8 bases. V was clipped by 4 bases and J by 3 bases; unmatched bases: 5. In germline, CDR1 is ENHRY, CDR2 SYGVKD. The CDR3 extends over 14 amino acids. CDR3 sequence: CAISGSGGIYEQYF. CDR3 bases: TGTGCCATCAGTGGATCAGGGGGCATCTACGAGCAGTACTTC.

The sample holds many counts of this clonotype. V usage is TRBV5-6 and J usage is TRBJ1-1; TRBD1 aligns across 12 bases. Germline CDR1 is SGHDT and CDR2 is YYEEEE. This CDR3 has 13 amino acids. The J segment lost 5 bases and the V segment lost 10 bases, leaving 6 bases of the junction unmatched. CDR3 sequence: CAGGQGAGTEAFF. The DNA of the CDR3 is TGTGCCGGGGGACAGGGGGCAGGTACTGAAGCTTTCTTT. The variable domain in full, completed from reference TRBV5-6 and TRBJ1-1, reads DAGVTQSPTHLIKTRGQQVTLRCSPKSGHDTVSWYQQALGQGPQFIFQYYEEEERQRGNFPDRFSGHQFPNYSSELNVNALLLGDSALYLCAGGQGAGTEAFFGQGTRLTVV.

V usage is TRBV6-5 and J usage is TRBJ2-7; D gene unclear. Germline CDR1 and CDR2: MNHEY and SVGAGI. The CDR3 sequence is 13 residues long. Trimming took off 2 bases at V and 3 bases at J, with 8 bases between the two ends. In DNA, the CDR3 is TGTGCCAGCAGTTACGGGGTTTTCTACGAGCAGTACTTC. Translation: CASSYGVFYEQYF.

About this clonotype: A single base separates this from a much larger clone, so it may be a read error. V usage is TRBV7-2 and J usage is TRBJ2-5, with TRBD1 matching 10 bases. CDR1 SGHTA and CDR2 FQGNSA come from the germline V gene. The CDR3 has 15 residues. The CDR3 bases are TGTGCCAACAGCAGACAGGGGGCAAGTCAAGAGACCCAGTACTTC. It specifies CANSRQGASQETQYF.

Remarks on this clonotype: One base away lies a much larger clone, so this may be a sequencing read error. The chain combines TRBV9 with TRBJ2-5; D possibly matches TRBD1 or TRBD2 (5 bases each). Germline assignment: CDR1 SGDLS and CDR2 YYNGEE. This CDR3 region has 12 residues. The CDR3 loop reads CASSPIGETQNF. The CDR3 DNA reads TGTGCCAGCAGCCCCATAGGGGAGACCCAGAACTTC.

This clonotype has only a few counts. The chain combines TRBV29-1 with TRBJ2-2; D unresolved. Germline CDR1 reads SQVTM; CDR2 reads ANQGSEA. The CDR3 contains 11 residues. Trimming shortened V by 6 bases and J by 5 bases, and 7 bases separated the two germline ends. The CDR3 loop is CSVLQTGELFF. The CDR3 DNA is TGCAGCGTCTTGCAAACCGGGGAGCTGTTTTTT.

In this sample, this clonotype turned up many times. The chain combines TRBV28 with TRBJ2-3, with 8 nucleotides matching TRBD2. This CDR3 contains 15 residues. Trimming took 6 bases from V and 6 from J; bases not matched to a gene: 11. CDR1 and CDR2 (germline): MDHEN, SYDVKM. CDR3 DNA sequence: TGTGCCAGCAGCCCCGCAGCGGGGGCGCGGGATACGCAGTATTTT. Its translation: CASSPAAGARDTQYF.

On this clonotype: The junction departs from the called germline gene at one end, perhaps through a read error. The chain is built from TRBV5-3 and TRBJ1-1; D might be TRBD1 (5 bases). TRBV5-3 is an open reading frame whose function is uncertain. CDR3 length equals 13 residues. DNA of the CDR3: TGTGCCAGCAGCTACGGGGCTATGACTGAAGCTTTCTTT. It translates to CASSYGAMTEAFF.

To note about this clonotype: One end of the junction fails to match germline, which may point to a read error. The chain combines TRBV3-1 with TRBJ1-2; 7 bases agree with TRBD1. In germline, CDR1 is LGHDT, CDR2 YNNKEL (reference sequence). The CDR3 is 15 amino acids. The CDR3 DNA reads as TGTGCCAGCAGCGAAGATGACAGGGTTAACTATGGCTACACCTTC. Translated, it gives CASSEDDRVNYGYTF.

This clonotype was counted ten times or more. The CDR3 nucleotides are TGCGCCAGCAGCCAATATATCCCCACGGGAGAAGCTTTCTTT. This codes for CASSQYIPTGEAFF. The chain carries TRBV4-1 and TRBJ1-1; D is ambiguous. The germline V gene has CDR1 MGHRA and CDR2 YSYEKL. The CDR3 totals 14 residues. Trimming cost V 2 bases and J 8 bases, with 15 bases left between them.

On this clonotype: Being one base from a much bigger clone, this may be a read error. This sequence joins TRBV7-6 and TRBJ1-3, with D unresolved. From germline, CDR1 is SGHVS and CDR2 FNYEAQ. This CDR3 has 16 residues. V shed 5 bases and J shed 2 bases, with 16 bases lying between them. CDR3 DNA: TGTGCCAGCAGCCAAGGACCGTACCCACCTGGAAACACCATATATTTT. It specifies CASSQGPYPPGNTIYF.

The chain recombines TRBV7-9 with TRBJ2-1; 7 bases are a match to TRBD2. The CDR3 is 19 amino acids. CDR1 is SEHNR, CDR2 FQNEAQ, per germline (reference sequence). Losses at the gene ends were 4 bases for V and 10 bases for J; bases not matched to a gene: 25. The CDR3 loop is CASSSPDERLAVAVGEQFF. CDR3 in DNA: TGTGCCAGCAGCTCCCCGGACGAGAGACTAGCTGTAGCGGTTGGGGAGCAGTTCTTC.

This clonotype was detected only a few times. The V gene is TRBV19, the J gene TRBJ1-1, with D unclear. Germline values: CDR1 LNHDA, CDR2 SQIVND (reference sequence). V gave up 3 bases and J gave up 2 bases, with 13 bases separating them. The CDR3 runs to 15 residues. The CDR3 reads CASSIRGGANTEAFF. The CDR3, as DNA: TGTGCCAGTAGTATCCGCGGAGGCGCCAACACTGAAGCTTTCTTT. Full variable domain (missing parts from reference TRBV19 and TRBJ1-1): DGGITQSPKYLFRKEGQNVTLSCEQNLNHDAMYWYRQDPGQGLRLIYYSQIVNDFQKGDIAEGYSVSREKKESFPLTVTSAQKNPTAFYLCASSIRGGANTEAFFGQGTRLTVV.

The rearrangement joins TRBV19 to TRBJ2-1; D gene ambiguous. V gave up 1 base and J gave up 6 bases, with 7 bases separating them. The CDR3 spans 13 residues. Germline assignment: CDR1 LNHDA and CDR2 SQIVND (reference sequence). CDR3 sequence reads: CASSIAQTNEQFF. CDR3 bases: TGTGCCAGTAGTATAGCCCAGACCAATGAGCAGTTCTTC. Filled out from reference TRBV19 and TRBJ2-1, the complete variable domain reads DGGITQSPKYLFRKEGQNVTLSCEQNLNHDAMYWYRQDPGQGLRLIYYSQIVNDFQKGDIAEGYSVSREKKESFPLTVTSAQKNPTAFYLCASSIAQTNEQFFGPGTRLTVL.

The rearrangement links TRBV20-1 to TRBJ1-5; D is ambiguous. V was trimmed by 3 bases and J by 0 bases, leaving 12 bases between them. There are 15 residues in the CDR3. CDR1 is DFQATT and CDR2 is SNEGSKA in the germline V gene (reference sequence). The CDR3 region has the DNA TGCAGTGCTAGCCCAGGACCCGATAGCAATCAGCCCCAGCATTTT. Encoded protein: CSASPGPDSNQPQHF.

The chain carries TRBV20-1 and TRBJ2-1, with D unresolved. CDR3 size: 17 residues. Germline V lookup: CDR1 DFQATT, CDR2 SNEGSKA (reference sequence). V lost 1 base and J lost 6, with 22 bases in between. CDR3 bases: TGCAGTGCTAGAGCTGTCCGGTCAACAACGCCGTCCAATGAGCAGTTCTTC. This encodes CSARAVRSTTPSNEQFF.

Note on this clonotype: A much larger clone lies one base from this, so it may be a read error. The V and J genes are TRBV29-1 and TRBJ2-2; 8 nucleotides align to TRBD1. The CDR3 has 13 amino acids. The V gene's germline CDR1 is SQVTM and CDR2 ANQGSEA. Written as DNA, the CDR3 is TGCAGCGCCCGACAGGGGAACACCGCGGAGCTGTTTTTT. This codes for CSARQGNTAELFF.

Concerning this clonotype: A single base separates this from a much larger clone, so it may be a read error. This chain joins TRBV9 and TRBJ1-1, with unresolved D. This CDR3 is 14 amino acids long. CDR1 is SGDLS, CDR2 YYNGEE, per germline. The V gene lost 0 bases and the J gene lost 6 bases, with 12 bases spanning the gap. DNA for the CDR3: TGTGCCAGCAGCGTAGCTGGGGAGAGTGCTGAAGCTTTCTTT. Protein product: CASSVAGESAEAFF.